The present TCR beta chain was sequenced within a study of somatic mutations in cytotoxic T cells in rheumatoid arthritis. Regarding the study as a whole: Within the rheumatoid arthritis patients, CD8+ clonality went up as age increased (Spearman r ~ 0.47). The same was not true of the healthy controls.

CDR1 is SGHKS and CDR2 is YYEKEE in the germline V gene (reference sequence). V dropped 4 bases and J dropped 0; count of bases not matched to a gene: 2. This CDR3 is built from 14 residues. As for this clone: What it binds is not known.

The method was immunoSEQ multiplex PCR; TCRdb's version includes in-frame clones alone and lacks a portion of them. Counted here are some 21,000 clones, 70% to 90% occurring once; the ten biggest clones make up 3.5% to 4%. The V call is TRBV5-5, the J call TRBJ2-3; TRBD1 aligns across 7 bases. The clonotype was recovered from an adult with rheumatoid arthritis. The sequencing sample was made of CD8+ T cells sorted from blood. CDR3 residues: CASSGDSSTDTQYF. CDR3 DNA sequence: TGTGCCAGCAGCGGGGACAGTAGCACAGATACGCAGTATTTT.